Reported below is one T cell receptor beta chain. Antigen specificity is unknown. Using immunoSEQ multiplex PCR, the repertoire was profiled, and TCRdb retains in-frame clones only, with some absent. In the table there are around 300,000 clones, about 88% of which are singletons. The sample belongs to a study of Ad26.COV2.S vaccination and SARS-CoV-2 variants. Treatment reported: approximately 18 received Ad26.COV2.S at low or high dose, single or two shots; several received placebo; per-sample allocation not given. The samples were gathered on day 63 after the first injection of vaccine or placebo. Study results and limitations: Responses of spike-specific T cells (both CD8+ and CD4+) reportedly showed substantial breadth after vaccination.

Germline trimming cut 5 bases from V and 2 bases from J; bases unmatched to any gene: 4. The CDR3 is 14 residues long. Germline CDR1 is LNHDA and CDR2 is SQIVND (reference sequence). This TCR was recovered from a person aged 18-65 years who received the Ad26.COV2.S COVID-19 vaccine or a placebo. This specimen consisted of peripheral blood, obtained in a trial of Ad26.COV2.S vaccine versus placebo. The rearrangement uses TRBV19 and TRBJ2-7; 9 bases agree with TRBD2. The DNA of the CDR3 is TGTGCCAGTAGTTCGACTAGCGGAGCCTACGAGCAGTACTTC. Its translation is CASSSTSGAYEQYF.